This passage covers 23 T cell receptor beta chains from one sample sequenced in a study of T cell repertoires in cytomegalovirus infection. These receptors lack a known antigen. TCRdb re-called the reads with MiXCR, one entry per CDR3 protein. The table includes 110,000 to 150,000 distinct CDR3 sequences, around 30% detected once. The starting material was CD8+ T cells from cultured PBMCs, obtained from culture after CMV antigen stimulation. These receptors were collected from a human donor in good health (CMV status not recorded). Some clones in this sample may be carry-over from other donors' samples.

The chain uses TRBV27 and TRBJ1-1; 9 positions match TRBD1. V dropped 5 bases and J dropped 4; count of bases not matched to a gene: 5. Germline V lookup: CDR1 MNHEY, CDR2 SMNVEV (reference sequence). This CDR3 comprises 14 residues. The DNA for the CDR3 is TGTGCCAGCAGTCCCGACAGGGGGGGCACTGAAGCTTTCTTT. This codes for CASSPDRGGTEAFF.

This clonotype has just a few counts. This sequence joins TRBV7-6 and TRBJ2-1, with D perhaps TRBD1 (5 bases). Germline CDR1 SGHVS, CDR2 FNYEAQ. The CDR3 runs 14 residues. Trimming removed 0 bases at V and 3 bases at J, with 6 bases between. This CDR3 is CASSLADSYNEQFF. In nucleotides, the CDR3 is TGTGCCAGCAGCTTAGCAGACAGCTACAATGAGCAGTTCTTC.

This clonotype was seen at least ten times. This chain links TRBV7-9 with TRBJ2-2; D is unresolved. The CDR3 consists of 15 residues. The V and J ends lost 4 bases and 0 bases respectively, with 9 bases between them. Germline assignment: CDR1 SEHNR and CDR2 FQNEAQ (reference sequence). CDR3 sequence: CASSSFKANTGELFF. CDR3 DNA: TGTGCCAGCAGCTCCTTTAAGGCGAACACCGGGGAGCTGTTTTTT. The variable domain in full, completed from reference TRBV7-9 and TRBJ2-2, reads DTGVSQNPRHKITKRGQNVTFRCDPISEHNRLYWYRQTLGQGPEFLTYFQNEAQLEKSRLLSDRFSAERPKGSFSTLEIQRTEQGDSAMYLCASSSFKANTGELFFGEGSRLTVL.

V and J are TRBV28 and TRBJ2-2; the match to TRBD1 covers 9 bases. Trimming cost V 11 bases and J 5 bases; bases outside gene matches: 6. Germline CDR1 is MDHEN and CDR2 is SYDVKM. The CDR3 consists of 13 residues. This CDR3 is CAGGQGSTGELFF. The CDR3 region has the DNA TGTGCCGGTGGACAGGGGTCTACCGGGGAGCTGTTTTTT.

Details on this clonotype: A much larger clone lies a single base off, so this may be a read error. The chain recombines TRBV28 with TRBJ2-5; TRBD2 matches 13 bases. From germline, CDR1 is MDHEN and CDR2 SYDVKM. The CDR3 runs 17 residues. In DNA, the CDR3 is TGTGTCAGCAATGTGATGGGACTAGCGGGGTTACAAGAGACCCAGTACTTC. Its translation: CVSNVMGLAGLQETQYF.

This clonotype was seen once. This chain uses TRBV27 with TRBJ1-5; D gene uncertain. Trimming left V 5 bases short and J 0 bases short, with 8 bases between. Germline V gene data show CDR1 as MNHEY and CDR2 as SMNVEV (reference sequence). The CDR3 is 14 amino acids. The CDR3 loop reads CASSRFVSNQPQHF. As DNA, the CDR3 is TGTGCCAGCAGTCGTTTCGTTAGCAATCAGCCCCAGCATTTT.

The table lists this clonotype with a few counts. The chain carries TRBV7-9 and TRBJ2-5; D ambiguous. Germline-derived CDR1 and CDR2 are SEHNR and FQNEAQ (reference sequence). The CDR3 spans 12 residues. V lost 4 bases to trimming and J lost 5 bases, with 8 bases between them. The CDR3 here is CASSSQDETQYF. The CDR3 coding sequence is TGTGCCAGCAGCTCTCAAGACGAGACCCAGTACTTC.

This clonotype showed up many times. The chain employs TRBV12-3 or TRBV12-4 and TRBJ1-1; 7 positions agree with TRBD1. V trimming: 1 base; J trimming: 5 bases; junction bases outside the gene matches: 4. The CDR3 is 14 residues long. The CDR3 is CASSLGGGNTEAFF. As DNA, the CDR3 is TGTGCCAGCAGTTTAGGAGGGGGCAATACTGAAGCTTTCTTT.

In its sample, this clonotype was seen many times. The V and J genes are TRBV13 and TRBJ2-1; a weak D match, TRBD1 (5 bases). This CDR3 spans 16 amino acids. The germline CDR1 and CDR2 sequences are PRHDT and FYEKMQ (reference sequence). V was trimmed by 1 base and J by 7 bases, leaving 17 bases between them. CDR3 DNA sequence: TGTGCCAGCAGCTTAGTCAGGGTGGGCTCAGAAAATGAGCAGTTCTTC. Translation: CASSLVRVGSENEQFF.

This clonotype was counted a few times. This chain uses TRBV12-3 or TRBV12-4 with TRBJ2-5, with TRBD2 matching over 7 bases. This CDR3 spans 14 amino acids. Trimming cost V 6 bases and J 5 bases; bases outside gene matches: 9. CDR3 sequence (DNA): TGTGCCAGCAGCTTACTAGCGTCACGGGAGACCCAGTACTTC. Amino acid sequence: CASSLLASRETQYF.

The chain is built from TRBV12-3 or TRBV12-4 and TRBJ2-5; D remains ambiguous. This CDR3 is built from 13 residues. The V end lost 0 bases, the J end lost 5 bases, and 7 bases lay between the germline ends. The CDR3 DNA follows: TGTGCCAGCAGTTTAGCCAGCTGGGAGACCCAGTACTTC. It translates to CASSLASWETQYF.

The gene calls are TRBV27 and TRBJ2-1, with TRBD2 matching 11 bases. V was pared by 5 bases and J by 9 bases, with 9 bases of the junction left unmatched. Germline V gene lookup returns CDR1 MNHEY and CDR2 SMNVEV (reference sequence). The CDR3 runs 15 residues. The CDR3: CASSLSGGAHTEQFF. The CDR3 region has the DNA TGTGCCAGCAGTCTTAGCGGGGGGGCCCACACTGAGCAGTTCTTC.

This clonotype was detected only a few times. The chain joins TRBV19 to TRBJ1-1, with D unclear. The germline V and J ends were trimmed by 5 bases and 7 bases, with 20 bases remaining between them. The CDR3 is 15 residues long. Germline CDR1 and CDR2: LNHDA and SQIVND (reference sequence). The CDR3 region has the DNA TGTGCCAGTAGTCCCCTCGCAGGAACGTCCGGTGAAGCTTTCTTT. Translated: CASSPLAGTSGEAFF.

The chain uses TRBV6-1 and TRBJ2-7; the D is unclear. V was cut by 0 bases and J by 0 bases, with 9 bases left in between. Germline CDR1 MNHNS, CDR2 SASEGT. There are 15 residues in the CDR3. The DNA of the CDR3 is TGTGCCAGCAGTGAAGCGACGATGAGCTCCTACGAGCAGTACTTC. It translates to CASSEATMSSYEQYF.

The chain employs TRBV7-8 and TRBJ2-2; D unclear. The CDR3 covers 11 residues. The germline CDR1 and CDR2 sequences are SGHVS and FQNEAQ. Trimming pared 7 bases from V and 3 bases from J, leaving 3 bases between. This CDR3 is CASTYTGELFF. In DNA form, the CDR3 reads TGTGCCAGCACCTACACCGGGGAGCTGTTTTTT.

The table lists this clonotype with many counts. The chain joins TRBV7-2 to TRBJ1-5; D ambiguous. Germline V gene lookup returns CDR1 SGHTA and CDR2 FQGNSA. This CDR3 is built from 14 residues. The germline V and J ends were trimmed by 5 bases and 7 bases, with 15 bases remaining between them. The CDR3 sequence: CASSLGINFQPQHF. As DNA, the CDR3 is TGTGCCAGCAGCCTCGGGATAAACTTCCAGCCCCAGCATTTT.

This clonotype was picked up a small number of times. The rearrangement uses TRBV7-9 and TRBJ2-3; 8 nucleotides align to TRBD2. The CDR3 has 15 residues. Germline lookup yields CDR1 SEHNR and CDR2 FQNEAQ (reference sequence). The junction had 9 bases not matched to a gene; V was cut back by 5 bases and J by 5 bases. As DNA, the CDR3 is TGTGCCAGCAGCACTTCGGGACTAGTGCGAGATACGCAGTATTTT. Translating gives CASSTSGLVRDTQYF.

This clonotype was seen at least ten times. This chain uses TRBV7-9 with TRBJ2-1; 7 nucleotides agree with TRBD1. V trimming: 4 bases; J trimming: 5 bases; junction bases outside the gene matches: 8. CDR3 length: 15 residues. Per germline, CDR1 SEHNR and CDR2 FQNEAQ (reference sequence). The CDR3, as DNA: TGTGCCAGCAGCTCCCTTTGGGACAGTAACAATGAGCAGTTCTTC. As protein: CASSSLWDSNNEQFF.

In its sample, this clonotype was seen many times. The V and J genes are TRBV4-1 and TRBJ1-2; D gene uncertain. The germline CDR1 and CDR2 sequences are MGHRA and YSYEKL. This CDR3 contains 14 residues. V was clipped by 1 base and J by 8 bases, with 14 bases between them. CDR3: CASSQAVADRGYTF. The CDR3 DNA sequence: TGCGCCAGCAGCCAAGCCGTGGCGGACCGAGGCTACACCTTC.

V and J are TRBV10-3 and TRBJ2-5, with D perhaps matching TRBD1 (5 bases). This CDR3 comprises 14 residues. Germline CDR1 reads ENHRY; CDR2 reads SYGVKD. The ends were cut back, 6 bases at V and 3 bases at J, with 14 bases in the middle. DNA for the CDR3: TGTGCCATCAGCAATTCCAAAGGGGAAGAGACCCAGTACTTC. This gives the protein CAISNSKGEETQYF.

The J gene is TRBJ1-3, the V gene TRBV6-5, with D hard to call. The CDR3 runs to 14 residues. CDR1 is MNHEY and CDR2 is SVGAGI in the germline V gene. Trimming removed 6 bases from V and 9 bases from J, with 18 bases in between. The CDR3: CASSPDGLSGTIYF. The DNA for the CDR3 is TGTGCCAGCAGCCCGGACGGACTTTCCGGCACCATATATTTT.

This clonotype was picked up a small number of times. The gene calls are TRBV4-1 and TRBJ2-3, with D unresolved. V lost 0 bases to trimming and J lost 2 bases, with 12 bases between them. The CDR3 is made up of 16 amino acids. Germline V gene lookup returns CDR1 MGHRA and CDR2 YSYEKL. As DNA, the CDR3 is TGCGCCAGCAGCCAAGAGATGCGGATTTACACAGATACGCAGTATTTT. Its translation is CASSQEMRIYTDTQYF.

This clonotype was detected a few times. This chain joins TRBV7-2 and TRBJ1-1; D remains unclear. Trimming took off 5 bases at V and 13 bases at J, with 17 bases between the two ends. CDR1 and CDR2 (germline): SGHTA, FQGNSA. The CDR3 runs to 12 residues. The CDR3 loop is CASSIMSLEDFF. The CDR3 nucleotides read TGTGCCAGCAGCATAATGTCCCTGGAGGATTTCTTT.